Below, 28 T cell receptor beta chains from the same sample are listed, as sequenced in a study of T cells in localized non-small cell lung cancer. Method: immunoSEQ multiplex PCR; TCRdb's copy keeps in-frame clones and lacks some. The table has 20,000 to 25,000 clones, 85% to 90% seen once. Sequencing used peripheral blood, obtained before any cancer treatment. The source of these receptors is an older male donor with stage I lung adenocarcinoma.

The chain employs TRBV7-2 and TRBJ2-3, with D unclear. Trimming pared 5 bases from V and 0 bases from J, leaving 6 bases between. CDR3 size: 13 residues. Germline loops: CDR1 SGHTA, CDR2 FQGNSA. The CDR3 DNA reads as TGTGCCAGCAGCGCTCCAAGCACAGATACGCAGTATTTT. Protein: CASSAPSTDTQYF.

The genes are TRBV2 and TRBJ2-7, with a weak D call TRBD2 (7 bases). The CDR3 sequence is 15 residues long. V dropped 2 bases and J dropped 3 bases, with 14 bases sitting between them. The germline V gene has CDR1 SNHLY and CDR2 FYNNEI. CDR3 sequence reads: CASSEREGGLYEQYF. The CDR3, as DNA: TGTGCCAGCAGTGAAAGGGAGGGGGGGCTCTACGAGCAGTACTTC.

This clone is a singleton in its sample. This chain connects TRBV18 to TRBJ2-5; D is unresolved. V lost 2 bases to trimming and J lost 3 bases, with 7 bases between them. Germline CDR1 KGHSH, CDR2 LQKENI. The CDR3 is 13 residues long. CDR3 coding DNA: TGTGCCAGCTCACCAAGGCAGGAAGAGACCCAGTACTTC. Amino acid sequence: CASSPRQEETQYF.

This chain's CDR3 is CASSYLRGARTEAFF. The CDR3 DNA sequence: TGTGCCAGCAGTTACCTGAGGGGCGCGAGGACTGAAGCTTTCTTT. The V call is TRBV6-5, the J call TRBJ1-1; tentatively, D is TRBD1 (5 bases). The CDR3 is 15 amino acids. Germline V gives CDR1 MNHEY, CDR2 SVGAGI. The V end was cut by 2 bases, the J end by 5 bases, with 15 bases between.

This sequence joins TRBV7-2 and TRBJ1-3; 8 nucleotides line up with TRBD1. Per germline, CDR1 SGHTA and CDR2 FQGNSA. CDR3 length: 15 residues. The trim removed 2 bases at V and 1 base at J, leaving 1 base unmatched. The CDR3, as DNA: TGTGCCAGCAGCTTACAGGGGGCGTCTGGAAACACCATATATTTT. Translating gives CASSLQGASGNTIYF.

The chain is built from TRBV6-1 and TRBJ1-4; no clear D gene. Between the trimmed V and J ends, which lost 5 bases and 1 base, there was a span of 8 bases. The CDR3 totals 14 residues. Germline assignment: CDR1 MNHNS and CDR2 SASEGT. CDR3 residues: CASSTVGTNEKLFF. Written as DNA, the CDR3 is TGTGCCAGCAGTACGGTGGGAACTAATGAAAAACTGTTTTTT.

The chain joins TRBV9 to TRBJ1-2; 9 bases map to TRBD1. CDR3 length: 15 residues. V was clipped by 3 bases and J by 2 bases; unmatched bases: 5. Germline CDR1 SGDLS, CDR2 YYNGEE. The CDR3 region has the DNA TGTGCCAGCAGCGCACAGGGGGCGGGGAACTATGGCTACACCTTC. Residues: CASSAQGAGNYGYTF.

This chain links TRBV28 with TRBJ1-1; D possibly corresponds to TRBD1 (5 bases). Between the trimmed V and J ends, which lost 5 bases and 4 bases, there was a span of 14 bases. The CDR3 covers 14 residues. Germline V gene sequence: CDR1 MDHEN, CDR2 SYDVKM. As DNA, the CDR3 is TGTGCCAGCAGTCCCTATCGGGGCAGCACTGAAGCTTTCTTT. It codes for CASSPYRGSTEAFF.

This CDR3 reads CASSPGQGGNTGELFF. CDR3 sequence (DNA): TGTGCCAGCAGCCCGGGACAGGGAGGAAACACCGGGGAGCTGTTTTTT. The V gene is TRBV9, the J gene TRBJ2-2; 9 bases fit TRBD1. CDR1 SGDLS and CDR2 YYNGEE come from the germline V gene. This CDR3 is built from 16 residues. V was clipped by 4 bases and J by 2 bases; unmatched bases: 6.

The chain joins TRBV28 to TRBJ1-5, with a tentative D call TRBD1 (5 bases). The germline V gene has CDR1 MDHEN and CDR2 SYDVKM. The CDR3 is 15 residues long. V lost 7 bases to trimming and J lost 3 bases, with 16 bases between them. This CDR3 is CASTRRAGDNQPQHF. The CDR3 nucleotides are TGTGCCAGCACTAGGAGGGCGGGGGACAATCAGCCCCAGCATTTT.

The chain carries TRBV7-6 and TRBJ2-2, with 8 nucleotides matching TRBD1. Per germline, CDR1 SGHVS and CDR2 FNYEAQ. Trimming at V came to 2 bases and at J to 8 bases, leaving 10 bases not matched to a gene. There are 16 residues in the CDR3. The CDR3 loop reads CASSLKGTGLAGELFF. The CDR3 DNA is TGTGCCAGCAGCTTAAAAGGGACAGGTCTCGCTGGGGAGCTGTTTTTT.

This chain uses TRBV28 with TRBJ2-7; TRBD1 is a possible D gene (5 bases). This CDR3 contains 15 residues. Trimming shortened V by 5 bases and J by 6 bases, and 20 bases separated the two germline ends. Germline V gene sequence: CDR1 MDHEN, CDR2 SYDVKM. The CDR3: CASSGLLDKGSEQYF. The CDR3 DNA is TGTGCCAGCAGTGGGCTGCTGGACAAGGGAAGCGAGCAGTACTTC.

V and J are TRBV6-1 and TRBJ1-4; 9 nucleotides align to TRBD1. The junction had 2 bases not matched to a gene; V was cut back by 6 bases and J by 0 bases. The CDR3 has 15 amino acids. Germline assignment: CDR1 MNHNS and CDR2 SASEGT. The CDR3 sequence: CASSGQGTTNEKLFF. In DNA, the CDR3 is TGTGCCAGCAGCGGACAGGGGACAACTAATGAAAAACTGTTTTTT.

CDR3 residues: CASSQLGYRGTGELFF. The CDR3 DNA is TGTGCCAGCAGCCAGCTTGGGTACAGGGGCACCGGGGAGCTGTTTTTT. The V gene is TRBV4-2, the J gene TRBJ2-2, with 7 nucleotides matching TRBD1. The V gene's germline CDR1 is LGHNA and CDR2 YNFKEQ. The CDR3 runs 16 residues. Trimming removed 3 bases from V and 4 bases from J; junction bases left unmatched: 8.

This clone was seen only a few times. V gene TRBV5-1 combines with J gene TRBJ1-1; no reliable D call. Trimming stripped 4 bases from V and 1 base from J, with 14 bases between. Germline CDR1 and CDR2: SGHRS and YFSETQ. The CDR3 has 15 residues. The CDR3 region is CASSPLSQGNTEAFF. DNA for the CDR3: TGCGCCAGCAGCCCACTGTCGCAAGGGAACACTGAAGCTTTCTTT.

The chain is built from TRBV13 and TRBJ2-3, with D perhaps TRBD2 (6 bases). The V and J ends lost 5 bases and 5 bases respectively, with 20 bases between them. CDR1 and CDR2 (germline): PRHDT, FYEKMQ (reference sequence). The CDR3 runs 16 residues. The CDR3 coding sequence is TGTGCCAGCAGCGCCCGGGACTCCCAATTTGGAGATACGCAGTATTTT. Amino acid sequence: CASSARDSQFGDTQYF.

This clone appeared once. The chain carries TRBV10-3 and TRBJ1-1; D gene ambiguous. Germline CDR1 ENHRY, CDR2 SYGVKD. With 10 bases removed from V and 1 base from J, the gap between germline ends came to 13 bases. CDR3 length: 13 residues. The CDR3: CASRTESNTEAFF. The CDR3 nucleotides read TGTGCCAGCCGAACAGAGTCGAACACTGAAGCTTTCTTT.

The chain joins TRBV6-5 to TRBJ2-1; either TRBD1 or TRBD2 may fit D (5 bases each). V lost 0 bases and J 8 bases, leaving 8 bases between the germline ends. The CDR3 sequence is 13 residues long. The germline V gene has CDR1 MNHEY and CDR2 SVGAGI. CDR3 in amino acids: CASSYSKGHEQFF. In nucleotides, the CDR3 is TGTGCCAGCAGTTACTCGAAGGGACATGAGCAGTTCTTC.

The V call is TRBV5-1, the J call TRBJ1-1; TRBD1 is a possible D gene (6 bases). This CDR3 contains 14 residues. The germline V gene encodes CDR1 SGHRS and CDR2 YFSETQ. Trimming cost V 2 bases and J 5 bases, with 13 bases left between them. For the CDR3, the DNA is TGCGCCAGCAGCTTAAACTTACAGGGAACTGAAGCTTTCTTT. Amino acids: CASSLNLQGTEAFF.

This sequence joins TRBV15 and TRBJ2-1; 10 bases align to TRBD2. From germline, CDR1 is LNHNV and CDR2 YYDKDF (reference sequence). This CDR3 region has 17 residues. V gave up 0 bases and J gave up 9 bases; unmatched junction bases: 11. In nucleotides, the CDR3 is TGTGCCACCAGCAGAGACAAAGCGGGAGGGCCGGGGACTGAGCAGTTCTTC. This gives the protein CATSRDKAGGPGTEQFF.

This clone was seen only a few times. The CDR3 sequence: CASSRPGWYGYTF. CDR3 bases: TGTGCCAGCAGCCGCCCAGGGTGGTATGGCTACACCTTC. The gene calls are TRBV7-6 and TRBJ1-2, with a tentative D call TRBD1 (5 bases). CDR3 length: 13 residues. Germline loops: CDR1 SGHVS, CDR2 FNYEAQ. V was clipped by 5 bases and J by 5 bases, with 12 bases between them.

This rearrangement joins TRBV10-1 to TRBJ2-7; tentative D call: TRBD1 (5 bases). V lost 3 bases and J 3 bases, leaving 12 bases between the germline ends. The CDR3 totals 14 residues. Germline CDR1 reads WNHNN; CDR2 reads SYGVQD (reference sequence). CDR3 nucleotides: TGCGCCAGCAGTGAATCTAGGACAAGCTACGAGCAGTACTTC. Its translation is CASSESRTSYEQYF.

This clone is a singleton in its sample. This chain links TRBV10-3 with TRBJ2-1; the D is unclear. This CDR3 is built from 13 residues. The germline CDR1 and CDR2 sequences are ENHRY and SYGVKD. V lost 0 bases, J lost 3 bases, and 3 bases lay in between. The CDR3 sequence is CAISESGYNEQFF. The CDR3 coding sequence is TGTGCCATCAGTGAGTCTGGCTACAATGAGCAGTTCTTC.

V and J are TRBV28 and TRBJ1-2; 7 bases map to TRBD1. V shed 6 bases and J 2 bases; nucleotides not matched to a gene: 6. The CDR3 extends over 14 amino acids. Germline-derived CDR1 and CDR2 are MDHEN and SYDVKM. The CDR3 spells CASRLPGQNYGYTF. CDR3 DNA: TGTGCCAGCAGGTTGCCGGGACAGAACTATGGCTACACCTTC.

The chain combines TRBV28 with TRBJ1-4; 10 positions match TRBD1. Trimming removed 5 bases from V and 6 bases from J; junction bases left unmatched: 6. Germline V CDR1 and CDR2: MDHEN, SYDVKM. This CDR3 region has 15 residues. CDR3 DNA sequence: TGTGCCAGCAGTACGAGGACAGGGGGAGATGAAAAACTGTTTTTT. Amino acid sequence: CASSTRTGGDEKLFF. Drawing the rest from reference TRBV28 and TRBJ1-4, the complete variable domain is DVKVTQSSRYLVKRTGEKVFLECVQDMDHENMFWYRQDPGLGLRLIYFSYDVKMKEKGDIPEGYSVSREKKERFSLILESASTNQTSMYLCASSTRTGGDEKLFFGSGTQLSVL.

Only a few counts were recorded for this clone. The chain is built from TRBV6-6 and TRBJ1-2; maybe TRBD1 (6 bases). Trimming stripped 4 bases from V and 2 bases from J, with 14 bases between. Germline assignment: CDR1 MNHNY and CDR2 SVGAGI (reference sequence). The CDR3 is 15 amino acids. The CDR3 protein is CASSWGGQTNYGYTF. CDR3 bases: TGTGCCAGCAGTTGGGGGGGGCAAACCAACTATGGCTACACCTTC.

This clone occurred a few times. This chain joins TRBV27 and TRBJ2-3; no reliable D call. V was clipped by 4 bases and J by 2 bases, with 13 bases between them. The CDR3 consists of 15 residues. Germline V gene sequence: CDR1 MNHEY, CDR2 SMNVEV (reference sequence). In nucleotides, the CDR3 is TGTGCCAGCAGTTCACGAGGCACCAACACAGATACGCAGTATTTT. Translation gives CASSSRGTNTDTQYF.

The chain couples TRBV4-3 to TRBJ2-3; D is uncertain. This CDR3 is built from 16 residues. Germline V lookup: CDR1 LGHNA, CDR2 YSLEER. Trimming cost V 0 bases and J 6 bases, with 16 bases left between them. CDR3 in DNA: TGCGCCAGCAGCCAAGATCAGTGGAGTTACCCGGATACGCAGTATTTT. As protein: CASSQDQWSYPDTQYF.